These 8 T cell receptor beta chains originate from one sample sequenced in a study of technical replicates of blood from a few donors. Data came from immunoSEQ multiplex PCR; TCRdb stores just in-frame clones and leaves some out. This table holds 44,000 or so clones, 92% found once. Specimen: PBMCs. These TCRs come from a human donor in good health. Some clones in this sample may be carry-over from other donors' samples.

The chain combines TRBV11-3 with TRBJ2-3, with 12 bases aligning to TRBD2. The germline gives CDR1 SGHNT, CDR2 YENEEA. This CDR3 is 17 amino acids long. The V gene end was trimmed by 1 base and the J gene end by 7 bases; junction bases not matched to a gene: 9. DNA of the CDR3: TGTGCCAGCAGCTTAGGCACAACTAGCGGGAGGTTCCATACGCAGTATTTT. It specifies CASSLGTTSGRFHTQYF.

The chain couples TRBV19 to TRBJ1-2, with a possible D match to TRBD1 (5 bases). Germline CDR1 reads LNHDA; CDR2 reads SQIVND (reference sequence). The CDR3 contains 15 residues. Between the trimmed V and J ends, which lost 6 bases and 5 bases, there was a span of 19 bases. This CDR3 reads CASSRTRGGPYGYTF. The CDR3 DNA sequence: TGTGCCAGTAGCCGTACCCGGGGGGGTCCTTATGGCTACACCTTC.

This clone was picked up one time. The chain is built from TRBV27 and TRBJ1-1; possible D gene TRBD1, 5 bases. Germline V CDR1 and CDR2: MNHEY, SMNVEV (reference sequence). V was pared by 4 bases and J by 4 bases, with 19 bases between. This CDR3 spans 16 amino acids. CDR3 nucleotide sequence: TGTGCCAGCAGTTCCCCGGCGGGGGGAGGGGCCACTGAAGCTTTCTTT. Its translation is CASSSPAGGGATEAFF.

The chain employs TRBV19 and TRBJ2-6; D unclear. This CDR3 region has 15 residues. V was trimmed by 3 bases and J by 0 bases, leaving 6 bases between them. Germline loops: CDR1 LNHDA, CDR2 SQIVND (reference sequence). Here the CDR3 reads CASSMRISGANVLTF. The CDR3, as DNA: TGTGCCAGTAGTATGCGGATCTCTGGGGCCAACGTCCTGACTTTC.

The chain is built from TRBV5-1 and TRBJ1-2; the match to TRBD1 covers 11 bases. Per germline, CDR1 SGHRS and CDR2 YFSETQ. Trimming removed 3 bases from V and 5 bases from J; junction bases left unmatched: 9. The CDR3 has 16 amino acids. The CDR3, as DNA: TGCGCCAGCAGCTCCTCCGGGACAGGGGGTTTGTATGGCTACACCTTC. It yields the protein CASSSSGTGGLYGYTF.

This clone showed up just once. The chain uses TRBV7-8 and TRBJ1-2, with a weak D call TRBD1 (6 bases). Germline V lookup: CDR1 SGHVS, CDR2 FQNEAQ. Trimming took off 2 bases at V and 1 base at J, with 8 bases between the two ends. The CDR3 runs 14 residues. The CDR3 sequence is CASSLRQVNYGYTF. CDR3 DNA: TGTGCCAGCAGCTTAAGACAGGTTAACTATGGCTACACCTTC.

This chain links TRBV5-1 with TRBJ2-2; the match to TRBD2 covers 9 bases. The CDR3 runs to 17 residues. Germline V lookup: CDR1 SGHRS, CDR2 YFSETQ. The trim removed 7 bases at V and 1 base at J, leaving 11 bases unmatched. In nucleotides, the CDR3 is TGCGCCAGCCGTCAGATCCGTAGCGGGGGGAACACCGGGGAGCTGTTTTTT. Translated: CASRQIRSGGNTGELFF.

This rearrangement joins TRBV6-5 to TRBJ1-1; D perhaps matches TRBD1 (5 bases). V lost 6 bases to trimming and J lost 4 bases, with 15 bases between them. The germline CDR1 and CDR2 sequences are MNHEY and SVGAGI. The CDR3 sequence is 14 residues long. Written as DNA, the CDR3 is TGTGCCAGCAGATCGGGGACTATACTCACTGAAGCTTTCTTT. It specifies CASRSGTILTEAFF.